This TCR beta chain was retrieved from a study of cytomegalovirus exposure and HLA in healthy donors. Germline V gene sequence: CDR1 MNHEY, CDR2 SVGAGI. V lost 6 bases and J lost 5, with 17 bases in between. This CDR3 contains 14 residues. Regarding this clone: Its specificity is unknown.

Study-wide results and caveats: A prior analysis recorded that most TCR beta V segments were productive about 87% or about 30% of the time. A further, later analysis showed that HLA-associated TCR beta chains (compared with equally common others) were more clonally expanded. The likely explanation for a cluster of highly shared sequence variants was sequencing artifact. V- and J-gene trimming in TCR beta was tied to a missense DCLRE1C variant by an analysis performed later.

13 Jbeta primers and 60 Vbeta primers were used for the PCR. Only in-frame clones appear in the TCRdb table, and some are missing; sequencing was by immunoSEQ multiplex PCR. The data contain around 210,000 clones, more than 75% of them singletons. This sequence joins TRBV6-5 and TRBJ2-7; TRBD2 might be the D (5 bases). Sequencing was performed on PBMCs. The TCR comes from a male donor in good health and CMV-seropositive. The CDR3 loop reads CASRRGGDGDEQYF. The CDR3 DNA is TGTGCCAGCAGGAGAGGAGGCGACGGAGACGAGCAGTACTTC.